This TCR beta chain originates from a study of neurological immune-mediated disorders. General observations from the study: Because no CDR3 amino acid sequences were shared across subjects by expanded clones, private repertoires were suggested in all groups. TCR clonal expansion peaked in HTLV-1-associated myelopathy patients and was lowest in multiple sclerosis patients.

By 5'RACE with 10-nucleotide random UMIs, the cDNA was made. MiXCR was run by TCRdb on the 5' RACE reads, yielding one entry per CDR3 protein. Of 44,000 or so distinct CDR3 sequences in the sample, about 6% are singletons; the top ten hold 0.57%. For sorted libraries, the input was about 930,000 CD4+ or CD8+ T cells. This clonotype was counted at least ten times. Its antigen remains unknown. CDR1 is MNHEY and CDR2 is SVGEGT in the germline V gene. The CDR3 is 13 residues long. Trimming stripped 3 bases from V and 5 bases from J, with 10 bases between. The origin of this receptor is a woman between 40 and 50 years old in good health. Source material: CD4+ T cells from blood. The rearrangement joins TRBV6-2 or TRBV6-3 to TRBJ1-2; D unclear. The CDR3 here is CASSYGSSYGYTF. The CDR3 DNA sequence: TGTGCCAGCAGTTATGGTTCGTCGTATGGCTACACCTTC.